A single sample is the source of the 16 T cell receptor gamma chains below, sequenced in a study of human gamma delta and Vdelta1 T cells. TCRdb reapplied CATT to the PCR reads. The sample includes about 5,100 gamma-chain clones, around a third of them seen just once. No cognate antigen is known for these TCRs. The sequencing sample was made of Vdelta1 gamma-delta T cells from blood grown in culture (DOT cells). Receptors originate from a human donor in good health.

This chain uses TRGV4 with TRGJ1 or TRGJ2. Trimming at V came to 4 bases and at J to 2 bases, leaving 11 bases not matched to a gene. This CDR3 has 15 residues. Germline loops: CDR1 EGSTGY, CDR2 YDSYTSSV. CDR3 sequence: CATWDVRHYYYKKLF. The CDR3, as DNA: TGTGCCACCTGGGACGTCCGGCACTATTATTATAAGAAACTCTTT.

J is TRGJP1 and V is TRGV10. TRGV10 is assigned to the ORF class and has an uncertain function. This CDR3 region has 14 residues. The V gene end was trimmed by 8 bases and the J gene end by 8 bases; junction bases not matched to a gene: 12. CDR3 residues: CAAWECAKGWFKIF. The DNA for the CDR3 is TGTGCTGCGTGGGAGTGTGCTAAGGGTTGGTTCAAGATATTT.

The chain uses TRGV2 and TRGJ1 or TRGJ2. V was pared by 6 bases and J by 8 bases, with 13 bases of the junction left unmatched. The CDR3 is made up of 13 amino acids. In germline, CDR1 is EGSNGY, CDR2 YDSYNSKV. CDR3 loop: CATWYWGGDKKLF. CDR3 nucleotides: TGTGCCACCTGGTATTGGGGGGGCGATAAGAAACTCTTT.

This clone was found a few times. The chain combines TRGV4 with TRGJ1 or TRGJ2. The J segment lost 7 bases and the V segment lost 4 bases, leaving 1 base of the junction unmatched. The length of the CDR3 is 10 residues. Per the germline V gene, CDR1 is EGSTGY and CDR2 is YDSYTSSV. CDR3 coding DNA: TGTGCCACCTGGGAGTATAAGAAACTCTTT. As protein: CATWEYKKLF.

This clone was seen a handful of times. The sample has other DNA sequences that encode this CDR3 too. The J gene is TRGJ1 or TRGJ2, the V gene TRGV4. The CDR3 spans 14 residues. The J segment lost 1 base and the V segment lost 4 bases, leaving 7 bases of the junction unmatched. CDR1 EGSTGY and CDR2 YDSYTSSV come from the germline V gene. CDR3 sequence reads: CATWDGLNYYKKLF. CDR3 DNA sequence: TGTGCCACCTGGGACGGGCTTAATTATTATAAGAAACTCTTT.

In this sample, this clone turned up a few times. V usage is TRGV10 and J usage is TRGJ1 or TRGJ2. TRGV10 is an ORF for which the function is uncertain. Trimming removed 8 bases from V and 6 bases from J; junction bases left unmatched: 11. The CDR3 spans 13 residues. The DNA of the CDR3 is TGTGCTGCGTGGGATTATAAAGTTTATAAGAAACTCTTT. Encoded protein: CAAWDYKVYKKLF.

This clone is medium-sized by share. The rearrangement joins TRGV9 to TRGJ1 or TRGJ2. Germline-derived CDR1 and CDR2 are GITISATS and ISYDGTV (reference sequence). With 0 bases clipped from V and 11 bases from J, the junction kept 4 bases outside the gene matches. The length of the CDR3 is 11 residues. CDR3 sequence: CALWEVREKLF. The CDR3 region has the DNA TGTGCCTTGTGGGAGGTGCGGGAGAAACTCTTT.

This rearrangement joins TRGV2 to TRGJ1 or TRGJ2. The CDR3 is 14 amino acids. Germline V CDR1 and CDR2: EGSNGY, YDSYNSKV. The V and J ends lost 2 bases and 2 bases, in that order; junction bases with no gene match: 6. CDR3 bases: TGTGCCACCTGGGACGAGCCCCATTATTATAAGAAACTCTTT. This gives the protein CATWDEPHYYKKLF.

About this clone itself: Just one base apart from a much larger clone, this may be a read error. Within the sample, other DNA sequences also encode this same CDR3. The rearrangement uses TRGV2 and TRGJ1 or TRGJ2. J was trimmed by 7 bases and V by 0 bases; bases with no gene match: 6. From germline, CDR1 is EGSNGY and CDR2 YDSYNSKV. This CDR3 spans 13 amino acids. The CDR3 protein is CATWDGRGYKKLF. In nucleotides, the CDR3 is TGTGCCACCTGGGACGGGCGTGGATATAAGAAACTCTTT.

This sequence joins TRGV4 and TRGJ1 or TRGJ2. Germline lookup yields CDR1 EGSTGY and CDR2 YDSYTSSV. The length of the CDR3 is 15 residues. The V and J ends lost 0 bases and 2 bases, in that order; junction bases with no gene match: 7. CDR3 DNA sequence: TGTGCCACCTGGGATGGGCCCCATTATTATTATAAGAAACTCTTT. Amino acids: CATWDGPHYYYKKLF.

As concerns this clone: This may be a read error: a much more frequent sequence differs by one nucleotide. Within the sample, other DNA sequences also encode this same CDR3. The J gene is TRGJ1 or TRGJ2, the V gene TRGV4. J was trimmed by 3 bases and V by 3 bases; bases with no gene match: 2. This CDR3 is 12 amino acids long. The V gene's germline CDR1 is EGSTGY and CDR2 YDSYTSSV. Here the CDR3 reads CATWDIYYKKLF. The CDR3 DNA follows: TGTGCCACCTGGGATATTTATTATAAGAAACTCTTT.

The V gene is TRGV3, the J gene TRGJ1 or TRGJ2. This CDR3 spans 12 amino acids. Germline trimming cut 0 bases from V and 7 bases from J; bases unmatched to any gene: 3. Germline V gene lookup returns CDR1 VTNTFY and CDR2 YDVSTARD (reference sequence). The CDR3 protein is CATWDRFYKKLF. CDR3 nucleotide sequence: TGTGCCACCTGGGACAGGTTCTATAAGAAACTCTTT.

The J gene is TRGJ1 or TRGJ2, the V gene TRGV9. CDR1 is GITISATS and CDR2 is ISYDGTV in the germline V gene (reference sequence). CDR3 length equals 13 residues. The ends lost 2 bases at V and 3 bases at J; junction bases unmatched: 4. CDR3 region: CALWEARYYKKLF. CDR3 in DNA: TGTGCCTTGTGGGAGGCTCGTTATTATAAGAAACTCTTT.

On this clone itself: This may come from a read error, since a much larger clone is one base off. This specimen includes other DNA sequences encoding the same CDR3. The chain couples TRGV2 to TRGJP2. Per the germline V gene, CDR1 is EGSNGY and CDR2 is YDSYNSKV. This CDR3 has 15 residues. J gave up 3 bases and V 0 bases, and 4 bases lay outside the gene matches. CDR3: CATWDGRGSDWIKTF. As DNA, the CDR3 is TGTGCCACCTGGGACGGGCGGGGTAGTGATTGGATCAAGACGTTT.

To note about this clone: Other nucleotide sequences in the sample specify the same CDR3. This sequence joins TRGV3 and TRGJ1 or TRGJ2. CDR3 length: 12 amino acids. The V gene's germline CDR1 is VTNTFY and CDR2 YDVSTARD (reference sequence). V lost 6 bases, J lost 4 bases, and 6 bases stayed unmatched. The CDR3 loop is CATWNPYYKKLF. DNA for the CDR3: TGTGCCACCTGGAACCCCTATTATAAGAAACTCTTT.

For this clone: In the same sample, other DNA sequences code for this CDR3. This chain uses TRGV2 with TRGJ1 or TRGJ2. CDR1 is EGSNGY, CDR2 YDSYNSKV, per germline. The CDR3 is 12 residues long. J lost 8 bases, V lost 0 bases, and 4 bases had no gene match. The CDR3 protein is CATWDGPDKKLF. The CDR3 coding sequence is TGTGCCACCTGGGACGGGCCGGATAAGAAACTCTTT.